This T cell receptor beta chain was documented in a study of blood T cells in healthy people across ages. The germline V gene has CDR1 SGHTA and CDR2 FQGNSA. With 5 bases clipped from V and 2 bases from J, the junction kept 5 bases outside the gene matches. The CDR3 consists of 14 residues. In the case of this clonotype: Its specificity is not known.

A sample-barcoded 5' primer and a J-beta primer mix were used in a second PCR of roughly 6 to 11 cycles. TCRdb reprocessed the 5' RACE reads with MiXCR, giving one entry per CDR3 protein. The sample contains over 950,000 distinct CDR3 sequences, 35% to 40% of which appear only once. Study conclusions and caveats: The long-lived group displayed more naive CD4+ cells, plus higher diversity, than the aged donors did.

The sample consisted of blood. This clonotype was obtained from a man aged 18 to 30 in good health. This rearrangement joins TRBV7-2 to TRBJ1-2, with TRBD1 identical over 7 bases. CDR3 sequence (DNA): TGTGCCAGCAGCACCCTGGGACAGAACTATGGCTACACCTTC. This gives the protein CASSTLGQNYGYTF. Complete variable domain (other parts from reference TRBV7-2 and TRBJ1-2): GAGVSQSPSNKVTEKGKDVELRCDPISGHTALYWYRQSLGQGLEFLIYFQGNSAPDKSGLPSDRFSAERTGGSVSTLTIQRTQQEDSAVYLCASSTLGQNYGYTFGSGTRLTVV.